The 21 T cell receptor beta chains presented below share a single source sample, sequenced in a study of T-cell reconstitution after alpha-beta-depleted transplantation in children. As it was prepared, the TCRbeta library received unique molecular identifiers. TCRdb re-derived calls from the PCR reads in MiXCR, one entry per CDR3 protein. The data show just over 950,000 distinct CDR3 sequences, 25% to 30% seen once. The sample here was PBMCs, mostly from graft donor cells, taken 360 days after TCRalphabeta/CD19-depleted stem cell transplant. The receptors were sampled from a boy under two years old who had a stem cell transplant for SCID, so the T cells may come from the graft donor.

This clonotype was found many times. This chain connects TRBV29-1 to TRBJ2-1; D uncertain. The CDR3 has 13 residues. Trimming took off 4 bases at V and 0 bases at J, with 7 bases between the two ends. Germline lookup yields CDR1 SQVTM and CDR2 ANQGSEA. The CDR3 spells CSVVPSSYNEQFF. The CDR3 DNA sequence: TGCAGCGTTGTCCCGAGCTCCTACAATGAGCAGTTCTTC.

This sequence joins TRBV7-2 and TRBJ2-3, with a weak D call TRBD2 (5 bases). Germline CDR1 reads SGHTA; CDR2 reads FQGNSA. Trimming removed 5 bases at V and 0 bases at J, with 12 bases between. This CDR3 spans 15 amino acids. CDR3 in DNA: TGTGCCAGCAGCCTCATAAGGGAGAGCACAGATACGCAGTATTTT. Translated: CASSLIRESTDTQYF.

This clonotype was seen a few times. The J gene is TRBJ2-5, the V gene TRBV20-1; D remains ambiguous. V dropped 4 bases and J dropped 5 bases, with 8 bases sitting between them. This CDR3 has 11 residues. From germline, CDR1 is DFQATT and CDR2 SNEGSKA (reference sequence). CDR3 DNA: TGCAGTGCTATCCACCCCGAGACCCAGTACTTC. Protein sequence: CSAIHPETQYF.

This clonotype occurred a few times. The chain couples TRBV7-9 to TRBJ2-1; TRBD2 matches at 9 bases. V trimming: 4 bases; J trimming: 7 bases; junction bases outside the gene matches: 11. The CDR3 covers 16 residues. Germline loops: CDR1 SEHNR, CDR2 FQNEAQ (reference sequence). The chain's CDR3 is CASSSPGGGARNEQFF. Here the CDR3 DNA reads TGTGCCAGCAGCTCCCCGGGCGGGGGGGCCAGAAATGAGCAGTTCTTC.

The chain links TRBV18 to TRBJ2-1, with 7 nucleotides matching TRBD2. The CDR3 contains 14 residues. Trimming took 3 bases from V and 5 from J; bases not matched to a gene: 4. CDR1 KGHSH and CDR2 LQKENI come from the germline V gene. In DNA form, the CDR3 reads TGTGCCAGCTCACCTCAGGGAGGGCACAATGAGCAGTTCTTC. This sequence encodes CASSPQGGHNEQFF.

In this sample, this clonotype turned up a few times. The chain's CDR3 is CAARYTGELFF. CDR3 DNA sequence: TGCGCCGCGCGGTACACCGGGGAGCTGTTTTTT. The rearrangement uses TRBV29-1 and TRBJ2-2; D not resolved. CDR1 is SQVTM and CDR2 is ANQGSEA in the germline V gene. The length of the CDR3 is 11 residues.

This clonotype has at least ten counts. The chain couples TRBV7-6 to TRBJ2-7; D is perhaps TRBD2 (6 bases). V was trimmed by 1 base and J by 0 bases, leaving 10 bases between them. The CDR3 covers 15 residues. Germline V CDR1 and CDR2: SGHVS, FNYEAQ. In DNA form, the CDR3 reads TGTGCCAGCAGCTTAGGCCCGGGACTCTCCTACGAGCAGTACTTC. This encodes CASSLGPGLSYEQYF. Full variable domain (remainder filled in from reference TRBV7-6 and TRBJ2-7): GAGVSQSPRYKVTKRGQDVALRCDPISGHVSLYWYRQALGQGPEFLTYFNYEAQQDKSGLPNDRFSAERPEGSISTLTIQRTEQRDSAMYRCASSLGPGLSYEQYFGPGTRLTVT.

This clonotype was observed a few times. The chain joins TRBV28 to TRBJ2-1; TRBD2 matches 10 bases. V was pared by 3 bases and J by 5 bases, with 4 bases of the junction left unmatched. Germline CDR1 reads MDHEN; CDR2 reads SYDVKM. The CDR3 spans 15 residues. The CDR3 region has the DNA TGTGCCAGCAGTTTTGGACTAGCGGCGAACAATGAGCAGTTCTTC. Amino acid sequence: CASSFGLAANNEQFF.

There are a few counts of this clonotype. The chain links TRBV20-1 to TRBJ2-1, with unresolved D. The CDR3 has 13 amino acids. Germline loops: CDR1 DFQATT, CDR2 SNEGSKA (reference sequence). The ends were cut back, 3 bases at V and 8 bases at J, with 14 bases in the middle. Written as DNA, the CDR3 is TGCAGTGCTAGTTCTGCAGTGAGCCATGAGCAGTTCTTC. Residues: CSASSAVSHEQFF.

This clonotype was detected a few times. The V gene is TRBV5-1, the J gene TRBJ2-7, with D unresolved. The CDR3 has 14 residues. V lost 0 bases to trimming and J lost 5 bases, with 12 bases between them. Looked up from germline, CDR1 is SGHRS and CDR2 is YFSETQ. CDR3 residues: CASSLEIKIHEQYF. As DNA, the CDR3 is TGCGCCAGCAGCTTGGAAATCAAAATCCACGAGCAGTACTTC.

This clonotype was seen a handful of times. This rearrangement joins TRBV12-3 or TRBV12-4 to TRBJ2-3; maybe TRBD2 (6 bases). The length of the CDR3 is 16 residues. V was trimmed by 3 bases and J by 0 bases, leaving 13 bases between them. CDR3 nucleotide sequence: TGTGCCAGCAGTTTCCCCCCGGGAGAGAGCACAGATACGCAGTATTTT. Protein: CASSFPPGESTDTQYF.

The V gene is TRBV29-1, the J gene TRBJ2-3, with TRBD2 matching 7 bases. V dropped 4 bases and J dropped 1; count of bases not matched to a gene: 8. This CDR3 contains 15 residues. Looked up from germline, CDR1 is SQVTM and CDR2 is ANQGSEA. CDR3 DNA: TGCAGCGTTGGACTAGCTGCCCTGGGCACAGATACGCAGTATTTT. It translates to CSVGLAALGTDTQYF.

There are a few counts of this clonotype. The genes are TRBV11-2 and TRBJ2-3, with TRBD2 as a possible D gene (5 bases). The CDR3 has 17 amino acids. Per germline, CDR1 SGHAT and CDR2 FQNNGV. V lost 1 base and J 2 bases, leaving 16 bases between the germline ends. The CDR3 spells CASSLGGRVIFTDTQYF. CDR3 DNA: TGTGCCAGCAGCTTAGGAGGGCGGGTTATATTCACAGATACGCAGTATTTT.

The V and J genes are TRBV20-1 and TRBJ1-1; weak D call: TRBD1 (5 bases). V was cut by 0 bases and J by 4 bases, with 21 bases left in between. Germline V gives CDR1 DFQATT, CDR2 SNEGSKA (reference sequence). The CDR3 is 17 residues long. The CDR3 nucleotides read TGCAGTGCTAGAGATCCAAGGGGCCCCACGAGAGGCACTGAAGCTTTCTTT. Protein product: CSARDPRGPTRGTEAFF.

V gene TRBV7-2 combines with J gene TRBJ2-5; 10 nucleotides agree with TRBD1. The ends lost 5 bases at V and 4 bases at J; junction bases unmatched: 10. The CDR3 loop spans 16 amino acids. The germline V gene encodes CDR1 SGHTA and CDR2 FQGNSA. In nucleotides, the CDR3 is TGTGCCAGCAGCCCCCGGACAGGGGGAAGAGGAGAGACCCAGTACTTC. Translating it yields CASSPRTGGRGETQYF.

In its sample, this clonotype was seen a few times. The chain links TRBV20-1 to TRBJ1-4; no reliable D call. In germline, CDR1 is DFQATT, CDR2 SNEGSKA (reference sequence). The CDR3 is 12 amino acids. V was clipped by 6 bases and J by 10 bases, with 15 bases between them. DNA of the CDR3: TGCAGTGCCAGCTCGAGGAGGAGAAAACTGTTTTTT. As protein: CSASSRRRKLFF.

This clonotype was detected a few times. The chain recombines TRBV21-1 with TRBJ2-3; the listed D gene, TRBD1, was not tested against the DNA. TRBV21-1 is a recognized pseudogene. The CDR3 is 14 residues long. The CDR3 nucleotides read TGTGCCAGCAGCAAAGTACAGGAACCAGATACGCAGTATTTT. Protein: CASSKVQEPDTQYF.

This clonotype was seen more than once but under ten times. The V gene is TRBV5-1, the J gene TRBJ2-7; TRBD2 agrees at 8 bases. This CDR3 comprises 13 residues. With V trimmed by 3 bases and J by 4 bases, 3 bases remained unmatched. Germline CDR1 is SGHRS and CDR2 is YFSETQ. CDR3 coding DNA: TGCGCCAGCAGCTCCCGGGAGGGATACGAGCAGTACTTC. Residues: CASSSREGYEQYF.

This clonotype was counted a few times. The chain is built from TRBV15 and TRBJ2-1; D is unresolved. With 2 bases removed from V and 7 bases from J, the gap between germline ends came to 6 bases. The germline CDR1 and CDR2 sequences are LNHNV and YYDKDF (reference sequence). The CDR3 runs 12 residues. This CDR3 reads CATSRFGNEQFF. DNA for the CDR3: TGTGCCACCAGCAGATTTGGGAATGAGCAGTTCTTC.

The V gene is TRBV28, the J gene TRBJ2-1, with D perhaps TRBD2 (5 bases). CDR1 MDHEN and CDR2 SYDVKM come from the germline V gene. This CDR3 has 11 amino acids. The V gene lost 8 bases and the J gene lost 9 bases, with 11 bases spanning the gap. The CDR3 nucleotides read TGTGCCAGCGGACTGTGGGTTGAGCAGTTCTTC. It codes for CASGLWVEQFF.

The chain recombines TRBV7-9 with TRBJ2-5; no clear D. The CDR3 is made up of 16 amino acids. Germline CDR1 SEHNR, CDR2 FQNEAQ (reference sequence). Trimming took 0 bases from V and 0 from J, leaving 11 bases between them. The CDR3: CASSLAVIGNQETQYF. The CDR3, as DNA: TGTGCCAGCAGCTTAGCGGTCATTGGCAACCAAGAGACCCAGTACTTC.